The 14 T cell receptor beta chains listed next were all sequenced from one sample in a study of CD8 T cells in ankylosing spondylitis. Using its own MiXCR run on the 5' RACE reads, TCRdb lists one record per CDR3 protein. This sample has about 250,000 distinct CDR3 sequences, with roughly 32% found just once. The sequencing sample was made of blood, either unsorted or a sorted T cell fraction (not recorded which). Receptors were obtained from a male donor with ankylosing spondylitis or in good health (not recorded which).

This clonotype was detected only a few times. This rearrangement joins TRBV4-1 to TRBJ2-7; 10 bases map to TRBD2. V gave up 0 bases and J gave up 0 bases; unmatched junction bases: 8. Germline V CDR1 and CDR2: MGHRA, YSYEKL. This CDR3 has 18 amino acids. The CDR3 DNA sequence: TGCGCCAGCAGCCAAGATCTGGCTAGCGGGGGTGACTCCTACGAGCAGTACTTC. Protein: CASSQDLASGGDSYEQYF.

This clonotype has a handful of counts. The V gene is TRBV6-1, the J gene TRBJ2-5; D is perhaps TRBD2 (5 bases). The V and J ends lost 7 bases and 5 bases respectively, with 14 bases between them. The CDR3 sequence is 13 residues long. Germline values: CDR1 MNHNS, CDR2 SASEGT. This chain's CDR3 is CASNPGRGETQYF. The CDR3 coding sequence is TGTGCCAGCAACCCCGGTAGAGGGGAGACCCAGTACTTC.

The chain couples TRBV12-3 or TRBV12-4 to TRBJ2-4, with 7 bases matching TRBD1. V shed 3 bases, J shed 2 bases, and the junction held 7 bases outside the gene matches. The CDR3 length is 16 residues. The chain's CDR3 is CASSFRGQTTKNIQYF. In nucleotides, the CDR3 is TGTGCCAGCAGTTTTCGGGGACAGACTACCAAAAACATTCAGTACTTC.

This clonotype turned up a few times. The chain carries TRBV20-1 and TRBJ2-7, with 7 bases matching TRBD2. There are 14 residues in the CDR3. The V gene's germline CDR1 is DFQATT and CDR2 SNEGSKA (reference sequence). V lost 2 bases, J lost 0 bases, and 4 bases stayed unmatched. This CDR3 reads CSARSSGSSYEQYF. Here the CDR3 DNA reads TGCAGTGCTAGATCTAGCGGAAGCTCCTACGAGCAGTACTTC.

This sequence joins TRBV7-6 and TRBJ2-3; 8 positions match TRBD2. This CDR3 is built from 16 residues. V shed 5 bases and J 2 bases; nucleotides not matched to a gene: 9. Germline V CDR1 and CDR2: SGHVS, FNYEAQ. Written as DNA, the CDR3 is TGTGCCAGCAGCCCCCTTTACGGGGGGGTCACAGATACGCAGTATTTT. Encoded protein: CASSPLYGGVTDTQYF.

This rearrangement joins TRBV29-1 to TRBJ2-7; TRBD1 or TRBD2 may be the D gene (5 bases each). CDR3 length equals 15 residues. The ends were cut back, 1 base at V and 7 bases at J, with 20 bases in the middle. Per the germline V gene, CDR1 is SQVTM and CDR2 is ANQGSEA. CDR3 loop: CSVEVGDVVSSEQYF. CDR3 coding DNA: TGCAGCGTTGAAGTTGGGGACGTGGTTTCGTCGGAGCAGTACTTC.

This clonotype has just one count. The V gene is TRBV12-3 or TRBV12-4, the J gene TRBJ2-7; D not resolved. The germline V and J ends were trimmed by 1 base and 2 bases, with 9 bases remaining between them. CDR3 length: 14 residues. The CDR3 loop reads CASSLGKKPYEQYF. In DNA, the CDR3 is TGTGCCAGCAGTTTAGGGAAAAAACCCTACGAGCAGTACTTC.

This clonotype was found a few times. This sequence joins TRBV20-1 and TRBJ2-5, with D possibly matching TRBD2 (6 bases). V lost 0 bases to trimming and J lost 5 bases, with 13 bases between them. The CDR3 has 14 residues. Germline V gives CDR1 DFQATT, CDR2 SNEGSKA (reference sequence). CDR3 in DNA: TGCAGTGCTAGAGATGGGCGGGGCTGGGAGACCCAGTACTTC. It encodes CSARDGRGWETQYF.

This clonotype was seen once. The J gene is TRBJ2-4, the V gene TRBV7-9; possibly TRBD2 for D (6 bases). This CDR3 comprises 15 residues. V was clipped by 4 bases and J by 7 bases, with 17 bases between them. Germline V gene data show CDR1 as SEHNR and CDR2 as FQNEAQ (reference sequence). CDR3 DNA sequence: TGTGCCAGCAGCTCCACTACCGGGGGAAATAACATTCAGTACTTC. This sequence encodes CASSSTTGGNNIQYF.

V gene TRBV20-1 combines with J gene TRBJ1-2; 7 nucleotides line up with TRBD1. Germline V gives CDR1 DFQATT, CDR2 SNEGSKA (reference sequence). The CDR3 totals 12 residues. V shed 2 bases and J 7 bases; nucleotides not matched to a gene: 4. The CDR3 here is CSARPDRAGYTF. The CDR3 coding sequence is TGCAGTGCTAGACCCGACAGGGCTGGCTACACCTTC.

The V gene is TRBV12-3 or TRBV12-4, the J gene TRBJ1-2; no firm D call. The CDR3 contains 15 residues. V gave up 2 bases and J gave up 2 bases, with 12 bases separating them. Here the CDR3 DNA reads TGTGCCAGCAGTTTAACGGGTCACATGAACTATGGCTACACCTTC. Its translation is CASSLTGHMNYGYTF.

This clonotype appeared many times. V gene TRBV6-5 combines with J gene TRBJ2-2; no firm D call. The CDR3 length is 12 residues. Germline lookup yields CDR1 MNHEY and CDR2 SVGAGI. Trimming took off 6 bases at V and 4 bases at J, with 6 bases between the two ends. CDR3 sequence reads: CASSPSTGELFF. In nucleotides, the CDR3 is TGTGCCAGCAGCCCAAGCACCGGGGAGCTGTTTTTT.

CDR3 DNA: TGTGCCAGCAGTTACTCGATGTATTCTGAAGCTTTCTTT. Translating gives CASSYSMYSEAFF. The chain has TRBV6-5 and TRBJ1-1, with D unclear. The CDR3 contains 13 residues. Looked up from germline, CDR1 is MNHEY and CDR2 is SVGAGI. V lost 0 bases, J lost 6 bases, and 8 bases lay in between.

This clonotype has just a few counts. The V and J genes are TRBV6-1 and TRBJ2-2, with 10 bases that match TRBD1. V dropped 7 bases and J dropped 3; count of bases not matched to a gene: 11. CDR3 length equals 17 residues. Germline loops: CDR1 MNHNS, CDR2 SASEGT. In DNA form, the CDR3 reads TGTGCCAGCACTAGGGGTGGGACAGGGGCGTACACCGGGGAGCTGTTTTTT. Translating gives CASTRGGTGAYTGELFF.